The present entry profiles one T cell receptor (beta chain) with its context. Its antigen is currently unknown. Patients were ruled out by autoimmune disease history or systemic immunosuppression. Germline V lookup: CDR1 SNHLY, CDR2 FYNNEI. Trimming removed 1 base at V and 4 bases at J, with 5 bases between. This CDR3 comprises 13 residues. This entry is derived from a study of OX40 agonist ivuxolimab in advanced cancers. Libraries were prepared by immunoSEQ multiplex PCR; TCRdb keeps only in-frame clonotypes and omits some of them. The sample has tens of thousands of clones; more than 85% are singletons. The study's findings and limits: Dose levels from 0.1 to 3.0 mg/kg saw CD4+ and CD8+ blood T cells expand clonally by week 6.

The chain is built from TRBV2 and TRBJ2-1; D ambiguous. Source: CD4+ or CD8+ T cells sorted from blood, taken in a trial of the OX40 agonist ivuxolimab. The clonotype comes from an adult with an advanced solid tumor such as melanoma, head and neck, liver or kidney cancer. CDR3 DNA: TGTGCCAGCAGTGAAGACGGTTACAATGAGCAGTTCTTC. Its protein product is CASSEDGYNEQFF.